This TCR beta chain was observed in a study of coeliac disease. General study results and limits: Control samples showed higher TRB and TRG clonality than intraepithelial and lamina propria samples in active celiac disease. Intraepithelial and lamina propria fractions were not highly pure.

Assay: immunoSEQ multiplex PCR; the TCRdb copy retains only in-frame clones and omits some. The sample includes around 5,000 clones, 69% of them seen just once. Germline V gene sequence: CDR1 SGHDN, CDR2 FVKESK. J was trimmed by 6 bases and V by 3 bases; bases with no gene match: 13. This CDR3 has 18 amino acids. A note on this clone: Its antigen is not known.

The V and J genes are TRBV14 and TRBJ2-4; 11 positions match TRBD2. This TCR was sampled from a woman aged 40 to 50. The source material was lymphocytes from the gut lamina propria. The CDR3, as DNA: TGTGCCAGCAGCCATTATTTTGGGTTAGCGGGAGGGCCAAACATTCAGTACTTC. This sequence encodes CASSHYFGLAGGPNIQYF.